The clone carrying this TCR beta chain was observed a handful of times. Its antigen is unidentified. The source of the sample is a study of blood T cells in healthy people across ages. General study points: As age increased, TCR beta diversity per million T cells fell in a roughly linear fashion.

Per sample, no less than 5 micrograms of total RNA were extracted. CDR1 and CDR2 (germline): SGHRS, YFSETQ. This CDR3 comprises 15 residues. Trimming pared 4 bases from V and 7 bases from J, leaving 17 bases between. Using a J-beta primer mix together with a sample-barcoded 5' primer, a second PCR was run for roughly 6 to 12 cycles. Using its own MiXCR run on the 5' RACE reads, TCRdb lists one record per CDR3 protein. The sample holds roughly 720,000 distinct CDR3 sequences, about 48% seen once. J is TRBJ1-4 and V is TRBV5-1, with D maybe TRBD1 (6 bases). The specimen sequenced was blood. This clonotype originated in a man older than 75 in good health. The CDR3 sequence: CASSGGGGRIEKLFF. DNA of the CDR3: TGCGCCAGCAGCGGGGGCGGTGGCCGCATTGAAAAACTGTTTTTT.